The 4 T cell receptor beta chains below come from one sample, sequenced in a study of vaccination effects on CD4 cells after COVID-19. The data were produced by immunoSEQ multiplex PCR, yet TCRdb's version contains in-frame clones alone and is incomplete. The sample has under 55,000 clones; more than 65% are singletons. Once cultured for under 11 days, the cells underwent separation to obtain CD4+ T cells. All study participants received two doses of BNT162b2 or mRNA-1273 vaccine. For these receptors, no antigen is known. Sequenced here: CD4+ T cells from PBMCs cultured without peptide, sampled after COVID-19 vaccination. Receptors were obtained from a human donor who received a COVID-19 vaccine.

The V and J genes are TRBV2 and TRBJ2-5, with D perhaps TRBD1 (5 bases). The V end lost 7 bases, the J end lost 5 bases, and 14 bases lay between the germline ends. This CDR3 spans 13 amino acids. CDR1 is SNHLY, CDR2 FYNNEI, per germline. This CDR3 reads CASKGRQWETQYF. CDR3 nucleotides: TGTGCCAGCAAAGGGCGACAGTGGGAGACCCAGTACTTC.

The gene calls are TRBV4-1 and TRBJ2-2; TRBD2 matches at 8 bases. From germline, CDR1 is MGHRA and CDR2 YSYEKL. The CDR3 extends over 16 amino acids. V shed 4 bases, J shed 0 bases, and the junction held 4 bases outside the gene matches. The CDR3 reads CASSPSGGANTGELFF. The CDR3 DNA reads TGCGCCAGCAGCCCCTCCGGGGGGGCGAACACCGGGGAGCTGTTTTTT.

The chain joins TRBV2 to TRBJ2-3; TRBD1 aligns across 9 bases. Germline V lookup: CDR1 SNHLY, CDR2 FYNNEI. This CDR3 region has 13 residues. The V gene end was trimmed by 7 bases and the J gene end by 6 bases; junction bases not matched to a gene: 5. The CDR3 nucleotides are TGTGCCAGCACCGGGACAGGGATGGATACGCAGTATTTT. Its translation: CASTGTGMDTQYF.

The V and J genes are TRBV5-6 and TRBJ1-2; no clear D gene. In germline, CDR1 is SGHDT, CDR2 YYEEEE. This CDR3 spans 12 amino acids. V was trimmed by 1 base and J by 7 bases, leaving 8 bases between them. DNA of the CDR3: TGTGCCAGCAGCTTGAGTCCGGGTGGCTACACCTTC. It encodes CASSLSPGGYTF. Combining the CDR3 with reference TRBV5-6 and TRBJ1-2 gives the whole variable domain DAGVTQSPTHLIKTRGQQVTLRCSPKSGHDTVSWYQQALGQGPQFIFQYYEEEERQRGNFPDRFSGHQFPNYSSELNVNALLLGDSALYLCASSLSPGGYTFGSGTRLTVV.